This T cell receptor (beta chain) emerged from a study of T cell responses to AZD1222 COVID-19 vaccine. Study context: Pooling of second doses given at about 4 or about 12 weeks was done. General study results and limits: Females made up more of the donors, who were largely white British, and clonal diversity may have come out too low. Spike-wide coverage was observed for vaccine-associated CD4 TCRs, with dominant responses at 160-218 and 743-854.

Profiling relied on immunoSEQ multiplex PCR, and the TCRdb table lists in-frame clones only, not all of them. Among 140,000 to 150,000 clones listed, around 90% were seen once. This clone has a single count. Its specificity is unknown. Germline and junction disagree at one end, which may indicate a read error. CDR1 is SGHRS and CDR2 is YFSETQ in the germline V gene. The CDR3 loop spans 15 amino acids. J is TRBJ2-7 and V is TRBV5-1; 9 bases are a match to TRBD1. The source is an adult in good health. This specimen consisted of peripheral blood, obtained on day 0 of AZD1222 vaccination. CDR3 sequence reads: CASSLEGTGSSLGAF. The CDR3 bases are TGCGCCAGCAGCTTGGAGGGGACAGGGAGCTCCCTGGGGGCCTTC.